What follows are 4 T cell receptor beta chains derived from one specimen sequenced in a study of vaccination effects on CD4 cells after COVID-19. Investigators separated out CD4+ T cells once around 11 days of culture had passed. No antigen is known for these receptors. Clones were read by immunoSEQ multiplex PCR, and TCRdb kept only the in-frame ones, dropping some. The table lists tens of thousands of clones, 65% to 80% of them singletons. This sample comprised CD4+ T cells from PBMCs cultured without peptide, obtained before COVID-19 vaccination. The receptors were sampled from a human donor who received a COVID-19 vaccine.

J is TRBJ1-1 and V is TRBV6-5, with a weak D call TRBD1 (5 bases). V lost 4 bases and J 6 bases, leaving 15 bases between the germline ends. Germline assignment: CDR1 MNHEY and CDR2 SVGAGI. This CDR3 has 14 residues. CDR3 protein: CASSSPGGIAEAFF. DNA for the CDR3: TGTGCCAGCAGTTCCCCGGGGGGAATCGCTGAAGCTTTCTTT.

The J gene is TRBJ1-2, the V gene TRBV4-1, with 8 bases matching TRBD1. The CDR3 totals 18 residues. V shed 4 bases, J shed 0 bases, and the junction held 13 bases outside the gene matches. Germline-derived CDR1 and CDR2 are MGHRA and YSYEKL. CDR3 in amino acids: CASSPRRQGPRSNYGYTF. The CDR3 nucleotides are TGCGCCAGCAGCCCGAGGCGACAGGGGCCCCGATCTAACTATGGCTACACCTTC.

The chain uses TRBV2 and TRBJ1-2; D is unresolved. The CDR3 is made up of 12 amino acids. Germline V CDR1 and CDR2: SNHLY, FYNNEI. Deletions cut 3 bases from V and 3 bases from J, with 5 bases between. DNA for the CDR3: TGTGCCAGCAGTGAGGCAGACTATGGCTACACCTTC. Translation gives CASSEADYGYTF.

The chain links TRBV29-1 to TRBJ2-3; no definite D call. The CDR3 is made up of 13 amino acids. From germline, CDR1 is SQVTM and CDR2 ANQGSEA. Between the trimmed V and J ends, which lost 4 bases and 0 bases, there was a span of 8 bases. CDR3 sequence reads: CSVVRDSTDTQYF. The CDR3 DNA reads TGCAGCGTTGTCCGTGACAGCACAGATACGCAGTATTTT.